Listed below are T cell receptor beta chains from one sample, sequenced in a study of response to subunit inactivated influenza vaccine. MiXCR was run by TCRdb on the RT-PCR reads, yielding one entry per CDR3 protein. The repertoire holds about 180,000 distinct CDR3 sequences, around 9.2% seen once, with about a tenth in the top ten. This sample comprised non-naive T cells sorted from PBMCs, obtained on the day of vaccination. All receptors come from a man in his fifties or sixties who received an inactivated influenza vaccine. The CDR3 runs from the conserved cysteine through the conserved F or W. Fields, in order: D gene, V gene, clone size, J gene, CDR3 protein, CDR3 DNA. A D gene is named only where the DNA matches it firmly. The size field is filled for only some rows; it gives once, few, many or a size class.

NA	TRBV5-1	NA	TRBJ1-4	CASSLMGQGSEKLFF	TGCGCCAGCAGCTTGATGGGCCAGGGTTCAGAAAAACTGTTTTTT
TRBD2	TRBV20-1	NA	TRBJ2-1	CSAPPRTSGGARSYNEQFF	TGCAGTGCACCCCCCCGAACTAGCGGGGGGGCCCGAAGCTACAATGAGCAGTTCTTC
NA	TRBV6-2/TRBV6-3	NA	TRBJ2-7	CASSFPGGNYERYF	TGTGCCAGCAGCTTCCCTGGAGGGAACTACGAGCGGTACTTC
NA	TRBV5-1	many	TRBJ1-1	CASSSNGAEAFF	TGCGCCAGCAGCTCTAATGGCGCTGAAGCTTTCTTT
NA	TRBV5-1	many	TRBJ1-6	CASSRDIGNSPLHF	TGCGCCAGCAGCCGGGACATTGGGAATTCACCCCTCCACTTT
TRBD1	TRBV6-2/TRBV6-3	NA	TRBJ2-1	CASSRSGTGYYGEQFF	TGTGCCAGCAGTCGGTCCGGGACAGGGTACTACGGTGAGCAGTTCTTC
NA	TRBV2	many	TRBJ2-3	CASSAGRTAGDTQYF	TGTGCCAGCAGTGCCGGGCGGACAGCGGGAGATACGCAGTATTTT
NA	TRBV11-2	NA	TRBJ2-3	CASSPSGFPPQYF	TGTGCCAGCAGCCCATCTGGTTTCCCCCCGCAGTATTTT
TRBD1	TRBV15	few	TRBJ2-7	CATSRDSGQGLNEQYF	TGTGCCACCAGCAGAGATTCTGGACAGGGGTTGAACGAGCAGTACTTC
NA	TRBV7-2	few	TRBJ1-1	CASTRTRNTEAFF	TGTGCCAGCACAAGAACAAGGAACACTGAAGCTTTCTTT
TRBD1	TRBV18	NA	TRBJ2-3	CASSPGQGLPTDTQYF	TGTGCCAGCTCACCAGGACAGGGCCTACCCACAGATACGCAGTATTTT
NA	TRBV5-1	NA	TRBJ2-2	CASSWSGGGPRNTGELFF	TGCGCCAGCAGCTGGTCAGGTGGGGGGCCTCGGAACACCGGGGAGCTGTTTTTT
NA	TRBV7-9	NA	TRBJ1-6	CASSQKGSYNSPLHF	TGTGCCAGCAGCCAGAAGGGGTCCTATAATTCACCCCTCCACTTT
NA	TRBV2	many	TRBJ1-1	CASSDAGSNTEAFF	TGTGCCAGCAGTGACGCCGGGTCGAACACTGAAGCTTTCTTT
TRBD2	TRBV7-3	many	TRBJ2-1	CASSLGGLAGEGQFF	TGTGCCAGCAGCTTAGGGGGACTAGCGGGAGAGGGACAGTTCTTC
TRBD2	TRBV2	many	TRBJ2-1	CASSRPGLALYNEQFF	TGTGCCAGCAGTCGACCGGGACTAGCCCTTTACAATGAGCAGTTCTTC
NA	TRBV4-2	NA	TRBJ2-7	CASSQDLGLARLRQYF	TGTGCCAGCAGCCAAGATTTGGGTCTAGCGCGGTTGAGGCAGTACTTC
TRBD1	TRBV28	many	TRBJ1-2	CASSLLGQENYGYTF	TGTGCCAGCAGTTTATTGGGACAGGAGAACTATGGCTACACCTTC
NA	TRBV20-1	NA	TRBJ2-1	CSARSGTTYNEQFF	TGCAGTGCCAGATCCGGGACCACCTACAATGAGCAGTTCTTC
TRBD2	TRBV4-3	medium-sized	TRBJ2-5	CASSQVYGAGGSETQYF	TGCGCCAGCAGCCAAGTTTATGGAGCGGGGGGGTCAGAGACCCAGTACTTC
NA	TRBV6-5	NA	TRBJ2-3	CASSYREADTQYF	TGTGCCAGCAGTTACAGGGAAGCAGATACGCAGTATTTT
TRBD1	TRBV7-8	many	TRBJ2-7	CASSEWTGTGEQYF	TGTGCCAGCAGCGAGTGGACAGGGACGGGAGAGCAGTACTTC
TRBD2	TRBV5-1	many	TRBJ2-7	CASSLEASGGSYEQYF	TGCGCCAGCAGCTTGGAGGCTAGCGGGGGCTCCTACGAGCAGTACTTC
TRBD2	TRBV19	NA	TRBJ2-5	CASSSASGTLQETQYF	TGTGCCAGTAGTAGTGCTAGCGGTACCTTACAAGAGACCCAGTACTTC
NA	TRBV4-1	NA	TRBJ2-3	CASRKGRGDPTDTQYF	TGCGCCAGCCGAAAGGGGAGAGGGGATCCCACAGATACGCAGTATTTT
TRBD2	TRBV29-1	many	TRBJ2-3	CSEGLAGGRGDTQYF	TGCAGCGAGGGACTAGCGGGAGGGCGTGGAGATACGCAGTATTTT
NA	TRBV2	NA	TRBJ1-2	CASSEGAGVGYTF	TGTGCCAGCAGTGAAGGAGCCGGGGTCGGCTACACCTTC
NA	TRBV4-3	NA	TRBJ2-3	CASSQKLVPGTDTQYF	TGCGCCAGCAGCCAGAAACTAGTTCCTGGCACAGATACGCAGTATTTT
NA	TRBV7-2	few	TRBJ1-3	CASSSTGVAGNTIYF	TGTGCCAGCAGCTCCACCGGAGTAGCTGGAAACACCATATATTTT
NA	TRBV5-1	many	TRBJ1-1	CASSGSLGKNTEAFF	TGCGCCAGCAGCGGATCACTAGGGAAGAACACTGAAGCTTTCTTT
NA	TRBV7-9	NA	TRBJ1-1	CASSLVLSLTLNTEAFF	TGTGCCAGCAGCTTAGTCTTGTCCCTTACGCTGAACACTGAAGCTTTCTTT
NA	TRBV20-1	many	TRBJ1-1	CSASGGGAFF	TGCAGTGCTAGCGGCGGTGGAGCTTTCTTT
TRBD1	TRBV24-1	NA	TRBJ2-1	CATSPGTAYNEQFF	TGTGCCACCAGTCCTGGGACAGCCTACAATGAGCAGTTCTTC
NA	TRBV7-8	few	TRBJ2-1	CASSAPWASEQFF	TGTGCCAGCAGCGCCCCGTGGGCAAGTGAGCAGTTCTTC
NA	TRBV5-1	many	TRBJ2-1	CASSLLQGGEQFF	TGCGCCAGCAGCCTACTCCAAGGGGGTGAGCAGTTCTTC
NA	TRBV20-1	NA	TRBJ2-1	CCARDFNGAISYNEQFF	TGCTGTGCTAGAGATTTTAACGGGGCCATCTCCTACAATGAGCAGTTCTTC
TRBD2	TRBV9	NA	TRBJ2-3	CASSRGGGHTQYF	TGTGCCAGCAGCCGGGGGGGGGGTCATACGCAGTATTTT
TRBD1	TRBV4-3	few	TRBJ2-3	CASSQDSGQGSDTQYF	TGCGCCAGCAGCCAAGATTCGGGACAGGGATCAGATACGCAGTATTTT
NA	TRBV6-1	many	TRBJ1-6	CASSARAGPYNSPLHF	TGTGCCAGCAGTGCCCGGGCAGGGCCCTATAATTCACCCCTCCACTTT